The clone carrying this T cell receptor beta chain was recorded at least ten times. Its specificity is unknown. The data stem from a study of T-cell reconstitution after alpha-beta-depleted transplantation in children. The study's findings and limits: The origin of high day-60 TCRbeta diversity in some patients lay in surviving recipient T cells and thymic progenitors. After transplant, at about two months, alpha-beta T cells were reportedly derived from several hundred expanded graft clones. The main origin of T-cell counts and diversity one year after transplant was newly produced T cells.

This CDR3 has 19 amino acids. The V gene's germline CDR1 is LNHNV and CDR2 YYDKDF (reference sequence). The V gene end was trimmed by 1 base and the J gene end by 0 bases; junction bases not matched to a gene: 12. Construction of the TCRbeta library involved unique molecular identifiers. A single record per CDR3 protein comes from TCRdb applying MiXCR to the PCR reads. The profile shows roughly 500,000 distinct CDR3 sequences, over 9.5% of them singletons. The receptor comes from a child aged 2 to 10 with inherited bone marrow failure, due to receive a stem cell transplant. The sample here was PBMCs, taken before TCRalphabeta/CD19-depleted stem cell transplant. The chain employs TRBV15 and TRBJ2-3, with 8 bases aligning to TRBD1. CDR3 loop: CATSRGRTGPFLSTDTQYF. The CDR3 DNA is TGTGCCACCAGCAGAGGAAGGACAGGGCCTTTCTTAAGCACAGATACGCAGTATTTT.